The 24 T cell receptor beta chains below all came from one sample that was sequenced in a study of untreated major depressive disorder. Assay: immunoSEQ multiplex PCR; the TCRdb copy retains only in-frame clones and omits some. This table has some 25,000 clones, approximately 90% appearing once. General study results and limits: TRBV05-01 (Vbeta 5.1) usage was higher in CD4+ T cells of depressed patients than controls.

Their antigens are not known. The sample consisted of CD4+ T cells from PBMCs. These receptor sequences come from a woman in her twenties or thirties with major depressive disorder.

This rearrangement joins TRBV15 to TRBJ1-2; D remains ambiguous. The germline V and J ends were trimmed by 0 bases and 0 bases, with 8 bases remaining between them. Looked up from germline, CDR1 is LNHNV and CDR2 is YYDKDF (reference sequence). CDR3 size: 15 residues. The CDR3 DNA sequence: TGTGCCACCAGCAGAGATCTGGGTGCTAACTATGGCTACACCTTC. This sequence encodes CATSRDLGANYGYTF.

This chain joins TRBV11-1 and TRBJ2-2; D not certain. The V and J ends lost 1 base and 4 bases respectively, with 7 bases between them. The germline CDR1 and CDR2 sequences are SGHAT and FQDESV (reference sequence). The CDR3 consists of 14 residues. The CDR3 DNA follows: TGTGCCAGCAGCTTAGTGCGCAGCACCGGGGAGCTGTTTTTT. It yields the protein CASSLVRSTGELFF.

This clone has a single count. The chain couples TRBV29-1 to TRBJ2-7; TRBD1 matches 8 bases. The V segment lost 7 bases and the J segment 3 bases; nucleotides outside the gene matches: 8. Germline V gene lookup returns CDR1 SQVTM and CDR2 ANQGSEA. The CDR3 has 13 residues. This CDR3 reads CSARRDRHYEQYF. The CDR3 DNA reads as TGCAGCGCCCGGAGGGACAGGCACTACGAGCAGTACTTC.

The CDR3 protein is CASRGGMAENTEAFF. CDR3 nucleotides: TGTGCCAGCAGAGGGGGGATGGCTGAGAACACTGAAGCTTTCTTT. The chain carries TRBV6-5 and TRBJ1-1, with D tentatively TRBD1 (6 bases). This CDR3 spans 15 amino acids. Germline V gene sequence: CDR1 MNHEY, CDR2 SVGAGI. V dropped 6 bases and J dropped 1 base, with 15 bases sitting between them.

The chain joins TRBV6-5 to TRBJ1-2, with 10 bases identical to TRBD1. The CDR3 covers 16 residues. Germline V gives CDR1 MNHEY, CDR2 SVGAGI. V shed 0 bases and J 4 bases; nucleotides not matched to a gene: 5. The CDR3 here is CASSYSTGQGSYGYTF. CDR3 sequence (DNA): TGTGCCAGCAGTTACTCGACGGGACAGGGGTCCTATGGCTACACCTTC.

This sequence joins TRBV5-6 and TRBJ2-3, with 8 bases aligning to TRBD2. Germline CDR1 and CDR2: SGHDT and YYEEEE. Unmatched junction bases numbered 1, after V lost 0 bases and J lost 1 base. The CDR3 runs 15 residues. The CDR3 here is CASSLEAGGTDTQYF. Written as DNA, the CDR3 is TGTGCCAGCAGCTTGGAAGCGGGGGGCACAGATACGCAGTATTTT.

This clone was recorded only once. The chain uses TRBV19 and TRBJ1-5; 7 bases agree with TRBD1. The CDR3 length is 15 residues. The trim removed 6 bases at V and 1 base at J, leaving 6 bases unmatched. CDR1 and CDR2 from the germline V gene are LNHDA and SQIVND (reference sequence). CDR3 bases: TGTGCCAGTAGCACTACAGGGGCGAGCAATCAGCCCCAGCATTTT. Translated, it gives CASSTTGASNQPQHF.

V is TRBV6-6 and J is TRBJ1-2; tentatively, D is TRBD1 (5 bases). The CDR3 is 14 amino acids. Per the germline V gene, CDR1 is MNHNY and CDR2 is SVGAGI (reference sequence). With 2 bases removed from V and 8 bases from J, the gap between germline ends came to 15 bases. The CDR3, as DNA: TGTGCCAGCAGTTACAGGGGCCCTTCTGGGGGCTACACCTTC. Translation: CASSYRGPSGGYTF.

The chain employs TRBV28 and TRBJ2-5; tentatively, D is TRBD1 or TRBD2 (5 bases each). The V end lost 4 bases, the J end lost 7 bases, and 13 bases lay between the germline ends. The CDR3 runs to 13 residues. The germline V gene encodes CDR1 MDHEN and CDR2 SYDVKM. The CDR3 region is CASSSGTRGTQYF. In nucleotides, the CDR3 is TGTGCCAGCAGTTCCGGGACCCGAGGGACCCAGTACTTC. Looking up the rest from reference TRBV28 and TRBJ2-5 gives the full variable domain: DVKVTQSSRYLVKRTGEKVFLECVQDMDHENMFWYRQDPGLGLRLIYFSYDVKMKEKGDIPEGYSVSREKKERFSLILESASTNQTSMYLCASSSGTRGTQYFGPGTRLLVL.

The V call is TRBV5-8, the J call TRBJ1-5; D is unresolved. The CDR3 covers 15 residues. CDR1 is SGHTS and CDR2 is YDEGEE in the germline V gene. The ends were cut back, 2 bases at V and 0 bases at J, with 9 bases in the middle. CDR3 loop: CASSFGRNSNQPQHF. As DNA, the CDR3 is TGTGCCAGCAGCTTTGGGCGGAATAGCAATCAGCCCCAGCATTTT.

The V call is TRBV5-1, the J call TRBJ2-1; a possible D gene is TRBD2 (6 bases). The V gene lost 0 bases and the J gene lost 0 bases, with 16 bases spanning the gap. The germline gives CDR1 SGHRS, CDR2 YFSETQ. The CDR3 loop spans 18 amino acids. The DNA for the CDR3 is TGCGCCAGCAGCTTGGGGCGTGGGGGGACGAGCTCCTACAATGAGCAGTTCTTC. This translates into CASSLGRGGTSSYNEQFF.

The chain links TRBV4-1 to TRBJ2-3; D might be TRBD1 or TRBD2, each matching 5 bases. Germline V CDR1 and CDR2: MGHRA, YSYEKL. This CDR3 is 15 amino acids long. Trimming removed 1 base at V and 5 bases at J, with 13 bases between. The chain's CDR3 is CASSQVGTPGDTQYF. In DNA, the CDR3 is TGCGCCAGCAGCCAAGTCGGGACCCCGGGAGATACGCAGTATTTT.

This chain links TRBV5-6 with TRBJ2-4; D is unclear. This CDR3 comprises 13 residues. CDR1 is SGHDT, CDR2 YYEEEE, per germline. Trimming shortened V by 4 bases and J by 7 bases, and 12 bases separated the two germline ends. CDR3 nucleotide sequence: TGTGCCAGCAGCCCGGACGTATCGAACATTCAGTACTTC. Encoded protein: CASSPDVSNIQYF.

CDR3 sequence (DNA): TGTGCCAGCAGCTTAGATCCGGGGGTGACAGATACGCAGTATTTT. This sequence encodes CASSLDPGVTDTQYF. This chain links TRBV7-8 with TRBJ2-3; a weak D match, TRBD2 (6 bases). The germline gives CDR1 SGHVS, CDR2 FQNEAQ. This CDR3 region has 15 residues. The V end lost 1 base, the J end lost 3 bases, and 11 bases lay between the germline ends. Using reference TRBV7-8 and TRBJ2-3 for the parts outside the CDR3, the full variable domain is GAGVSQSPRYKVAKRGQDVALRCDPISGHVSLFWYQQALGQGPEFLTYFQNEAQLDKSGLPSDRFFAERPEGSVSTLKIQRTQQEDSAVYLCASSLDPGVTDTQYFGPGTRLTVL.

The V gene is TRBV7-2, the J gene TRBJ2-3, with D perhaps being TRBD1 or TRBD2 (5 bases each). Trimming pared 5 bases from V and 2 bases from J, leaving 17 bases between. The CDR3 has 16 amino acids. Germline-derived CDR1 and CDR2 are SGHTA and FQGNSA. This chain's CDR3 is CASSPQGRGSTDTQYF. The CDR3 nucleotides are TGTGCCAGCAGCCCTCAGGGACGAGGGTCCACAGATACGCAGTATTTT.

This rearrangement joins TRBV7-2 to TRBJ1-1; the match to TRBD1 covers 9 bases. CDR1 and CDR2 from the germline V gene are SGHTA and FQGNSA. The CDR3 is made up of 13 amino acids. The junction had 4 bases not matched to a gene; V was cut back by 0 bases and J by 11 bases. For the CDR3, the DNA is TGTGCCAGCAGCTTAGCTTGGGACAGGGACGCTTTCTTT. Translated, it gives CASSLAWDRDAFF.

This sequence joins TRBV21-1 and TRBJ2-3; TRBD2, the table's D call, was not compared with the DNA. TRBV21-1 is a recognized pseudogene. The CDR3 has 16 residues. The CDR3 region has the DNA TGTGCCAGCAGCACCGTGAGGGAGATGGGCACAGATACGCAGTATTTT. It specifies CASSTVREMGTDTQYF.

This clone was seen only once. The chain carries TRBV25-1 and TRBJ2-1; possibly TRBD2 for D (5 bases). Germline V gene lookup returns CDR1 MGHDK and CDR2 SYGVNS. V lost 2 bases to trimming and J lost 7 bases, with 12 bases between them. The CDR3 consists of 14 residues. The CDR3 loop reads CASSETRDRNEQFF. CDR3 sequence (DNA): TGTGCCAGCAGTGAAACGAGGGATAGGAATGAGCAGTTCTTC.

The V gene is TRBV19, the J gene TRBJ2-7; 10 bases align to TRBD2. Germline trimming cut 4 bases from V and 2 bases from J; bases unmatched to any gene: 5. The germline CDR1 and CDR2 sequences are LNHDA and SQIVND (reference sequence). This CDR3 spans 15 amino acids. The DNA of the CDR3 is TGTGCCAGTAGTACCAGGACTAGCGGACCCTACGAGCAGTACTTC. Translation gives CASSTRTSGPYEQYF.

This clone was observed a single time. This rearrangement joins TRBV5-1 to TRBJ2-7, with D tentatively TRBD1 (6 bases). Germline V lookup: CDR1 SGHRS, CDR2 YFSETQ. The CDR3 contains 11 residues. Between the trimmed V and J ends, which lost 4 bases and 7 bases, there was a span of 9 bases. The CDR3 DNA follows: TGCGCCAGCAGCCGAGACAGGGAGCAGTACTTC. Protein product: CASSRDREQYF.

This chain links TRBV5-1 with TRBJ2-1; 7 nucleotides align to TRBD2. Looked up from germline, CDR1 is SGHRS and CDR2 is YFSETQ. Trimming took 5 bases from V and 10 from J; bases not matched to a gene: 12. The CDR3 has 14 residues. The CDR3 DNA reads as TGCGCCAGCAGGTACAGACTAGCTGAAATCGAGCAGTTCTTC. Its translation: CASRYRLAEIEQFF.

This chain uses TRBV2 with TRBJ1-4; D is uncertain. The germline gives CDR1 SNHLY, CDR2 FYNNEI. This CDR3 is built from 12 residues. V gave up 10 bases and J gave up 1 base, with 7 bases separating them. The CDR3 DNA follows: TGTGCCACGGGGTTAACTAATGAAAAACTGTTTTTT. Its protein product is CATGLTNEKLFF.

The chain has TRBV28 and TRBJ2-7; D gene unclear. CDR3 size: 14 residues. Trimming took 1 base from V and 5 from J, leaving 12 bases between them. Germline V CDR1 and CDR2: MDHEN, SYDVKM. This CDR3 reads CASSLSQVTHEQYF. CDR3 coding DNA: TGTGCCAGCAGTTTATCGCAGGTAACCCACGAGCAGTACTTC.

In its sample, this clone was seen a few times. The V call is TRBV4-2, the J call TRBJ2-5, with D perhaps TRBD2 (6 bases). Looked up from germline, CDR1 is LGHNA and CDR2 is YNFKEQ. This CDR3 contains 15 residues. V dropped 0 bases and J dropped 5 bases, with 13 bases sitting between them. Here the CDR3 DNA reads TGTGCCAGCAGCCAAGATGCCGGGAGTTGGGAGACCCAGTACTTC. Amino acids: CASSQDAGSWETQYF.